A selection of T cell receptor beta chains follows, all from one sample in a study of shared clonotypes between healthy human individuals. Generated by immunoSEQ multiplex PCR, the TCRdb table keeps only in-frame clones and is missing some. The sample includes approximately 1.4 million clones, approximately 98% of them seen just once. Sequencing input: naive CD4+ T cells sorted from blood. The receptors stem from a man under 40 in good health. CDR3s include the opening cysteine and the closing phenylalanine or tryptophan. Fields, in order: V gene, D gene, J gene, CDR3 DNA, CDR3 protein. The D gene is left open where the match is weak.

>TRBV6-5|TRBD1|TRBJ2-2
TGTGCCAGCACCTTAGACAGGGCAAGGACCGGGGAGCTGTTTTTT
CASTLDRARTGELFF
>TRBV4-3|.|TRBJ1-2
TGCGCCAGCAGTCGGGGGTGGTTTGATGGCTACACCTTC
CASSRGWFDGYTF
>TRBV11-2|.|TRBJ1-4
TGTGCCAGCAGCTTAGATCTCCCAGGGAGAAATGAAAAACTGTTTTTT
CASSLDLPGRNEKLFF
>TRBV28|.|TRBJ2-2
TGTGCCAGCAGTTTGCCACTAGGGGGAGGGTCCACCGGGGAGCTGTTTTTT
CASSLPLGGGSTGELFF
>TRBV27|.|TRBJ1-5
TGTGCCAGCAGTTTAAGAGGGGCGGTTAGCAATCAGCCCCAGCATTTT
CASSLRGAVSNQPQHF
>TRBV18|TRBD1|TRBJ1-5
TGTGCCAATTCAGACAGGGATCAGCAGCCCCAGCATTTT
CANSDRDQQPQHF
>TRBV5-1|TRBD1|TRBJ2-5
TGCGCCAGCAGCGACAGGGGATGGGAGACCCAGTACTTC
CASSDRGWETQYF
>TRBV18|TRBD1|TRBJ2-2
TGTGCCAGCGGAACCGGGACAGACACCGGGGAGCTGTTTTTT
CASGTGTDTGELFF
>TRBV15|TRBD1|TRBJ2-3
TGTGCCACCAGCAGGGGAATGGACAGGGTTTCTGGGGATACGCAGTATTTT
CATSRGMDRVSGDTQYF
>TRBV5-4|.|TRBJ2-7
TGTGCCAGCAGCTTGGGAGGTACGCAACTCCCTCTCTACGAGCAGTACTTC
CASSLGGTQLPLYEQYF
>TRBV29-1|.|TRBJ1-2
TGCAGCGTTGCCGGGGACGGCTACACCTTC
CSVAGDGYTF
>TRBV18|.|TRBJ2-1
TGTGCCAGCTCACCTATGGACAGTTACAATGAGCAGTTCTTC
CASSPMDSYNEQFF
>TRBV6-1|TRBD1|TRBJ2-3
TGTGCCAGCAGTGTAGTACCGGGACAGGGGGGCACAGATACGCAGTATTTT
CASSVVPGQGGTDTQYF
>TRBV5-8|.|TRBJ2-7
TGTGCCAGCAGCTTCGAGGAGCAGTACTTC
CASSFEEQYF
>TRBV10-1|TRBD2|TRBJ2-5
TGCGCCAGCAGTGATCAGGCTAGCGGGCCATTGAGGGAGACCCAGTACTTC
CASSDQASGPLRETQYF
>TRBV30|.|TRBJ2-1
TGTGCCTGGAGTCCCGACAGATACAATGAGCAGTTCTTC
CAWSPDRYNEQFF
>TRBV14|.|TRBJ2-2
TGTGCCAGCAGCCAAGCGGCTGGATCTATCACCGGGGAGCTGTTTTTT
CASSQAAGSITGELFF
>TRBV6-5|TRBD2|TRBJ2-1
TGTGCCAGCAGTTACGGGAGGGAAAATGAGCAGTTCTTC
CASSYGRENEQFF
>TRBV9|.|TRBJ2-7
TGTGCCAGCAGCGTAGGGGGGACACCCTCCTACGAGCAGTACTTC
CASSVGGTPSYEQYF
>TRBV6-5|.|TRBJ1-3
TGTGCCAGCAGTTACTCGAAGCCAATCTCTGGAAACACCATATATTTT
CASSYSKPISGNTIYF
>TRBV11-2|TRBD2|TRBJ2-7
TGTGCCAGCAGCATAATAAGAGCGGGGGTCTCCTACGAGCAGTACTTC
CASSIIRAGVSYEQYF